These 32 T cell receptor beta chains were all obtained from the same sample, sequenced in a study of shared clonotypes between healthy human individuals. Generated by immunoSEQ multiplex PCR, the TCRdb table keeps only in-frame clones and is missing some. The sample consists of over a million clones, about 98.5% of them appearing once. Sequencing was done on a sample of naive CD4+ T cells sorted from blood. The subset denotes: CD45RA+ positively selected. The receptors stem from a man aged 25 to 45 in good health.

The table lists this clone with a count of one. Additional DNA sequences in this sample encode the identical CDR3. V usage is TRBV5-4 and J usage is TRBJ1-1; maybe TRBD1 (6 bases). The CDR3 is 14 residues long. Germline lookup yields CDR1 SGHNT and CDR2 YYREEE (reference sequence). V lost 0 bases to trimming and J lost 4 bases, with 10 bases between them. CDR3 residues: CASSLVGGLTEAFF. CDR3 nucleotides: TGTGCCAGCAGCTTGGTAGGGGGGCTCACTGAAGCTTTCTTT.

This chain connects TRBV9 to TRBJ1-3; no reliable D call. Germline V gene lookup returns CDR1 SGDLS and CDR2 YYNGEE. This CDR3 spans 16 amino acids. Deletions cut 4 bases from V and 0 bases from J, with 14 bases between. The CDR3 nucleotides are TGTGCCAGCAGCCCCTATGGCGGGAGCTCTGGAAACACCATATATTTT. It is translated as CASSPYGGSSGNTIYF.

The CDR3 DNA reads TGTGCCTGGAGTACCCACGGCGGGGCCGGGGAGCTGTTTTTT. Translated: CAWSTHGGAGELFF. The chain uses TRBV30 and TRBJ2-2, with D possibly being TRBD2 (6 bases). This CDR3 contains 14 residues. CDR1 is GTSNPN and CDR2 is SVGIG in the germline V gene (reference sequence). V lost 2 bases and J 6 bases, leaving 13 bases between the germline ends.

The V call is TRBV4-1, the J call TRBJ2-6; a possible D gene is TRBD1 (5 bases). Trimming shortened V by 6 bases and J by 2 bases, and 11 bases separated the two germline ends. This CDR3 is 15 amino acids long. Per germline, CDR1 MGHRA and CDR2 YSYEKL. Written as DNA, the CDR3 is TGCGCCAGCAGTAAGGGGCGCCCTGGGGCCAACGTCCTGACTTTC. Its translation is CASSKGRPGANVLTF.

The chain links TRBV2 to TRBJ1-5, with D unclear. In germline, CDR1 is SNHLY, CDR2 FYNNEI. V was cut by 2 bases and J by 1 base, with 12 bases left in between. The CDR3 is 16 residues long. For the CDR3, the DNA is TGTGCCAGCAGTGAAAGCCAACCCGGGAGCAATCAGCCCCAGCATTTT. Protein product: CASSESQPGSNQPQHF.

The CDR3 loop is CASKKSSHYEQYF. As DNA, the CDR3 is TGTGCCAGTAAGAAAAGCTCCCATTACGAGCAGTACTTC. The genes are TRBV27 and TRBJ2-7; D call uncertain. CDR3 size: 13 residues. CDR1 MNHEY and CDR2 SMNVEV come from the germline V gene (reference sequence). Trimming pared 9 bases from V and 4 bases from J, leaving 16 bases between.

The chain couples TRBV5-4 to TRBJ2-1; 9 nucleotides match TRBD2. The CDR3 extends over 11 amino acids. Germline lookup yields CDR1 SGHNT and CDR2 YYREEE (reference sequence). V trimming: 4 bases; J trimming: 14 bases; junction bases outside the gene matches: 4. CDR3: CASSGRTSEFF. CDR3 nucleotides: TGTGCCAGCAGCGGGCGGACTAGCGAGTTCTTC.

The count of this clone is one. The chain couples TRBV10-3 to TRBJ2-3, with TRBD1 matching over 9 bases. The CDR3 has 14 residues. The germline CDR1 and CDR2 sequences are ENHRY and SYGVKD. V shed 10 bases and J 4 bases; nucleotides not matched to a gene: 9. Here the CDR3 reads CATTGTGLADTQYF. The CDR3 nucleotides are TGTGCCACCACCGGGACAGGGCTTGCAGATACGCAGTATTTT.

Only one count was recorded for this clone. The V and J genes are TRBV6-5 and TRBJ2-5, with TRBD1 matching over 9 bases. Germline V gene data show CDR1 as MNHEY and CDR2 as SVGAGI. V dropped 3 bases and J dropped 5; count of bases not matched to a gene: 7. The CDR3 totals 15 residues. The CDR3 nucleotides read TGTGCCAGCAGTTATCTCACAGGGGGCGCGGAGACCCAGTACTTC. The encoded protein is CASSYLTGGAETQYF.

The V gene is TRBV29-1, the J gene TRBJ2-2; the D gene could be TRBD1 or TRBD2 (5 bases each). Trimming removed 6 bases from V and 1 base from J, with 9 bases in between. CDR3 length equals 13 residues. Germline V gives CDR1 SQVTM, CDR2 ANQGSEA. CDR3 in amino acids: CSVGVLNTGELFF. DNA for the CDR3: TGCAGCGTGGGGGTATTGAACACCGGGGAGCTGTTTTTT.

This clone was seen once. CDR3 residues: CASSPVQGLAGGSMDTQYF. In nucleotides, the CDR3 is TGTGCCAGTAGCCCCGTACAGGGACTAGCGGGAGGGTCAATGGATACGCAGTATTTT. This chain connects TRBV19 to TRBJ2-3, with TRBD2 matching over 16 bases. The V gene end was trimmed by 6 bases and the J gene end by 6 bases; junction bases not matched to a gene: 15. Looked up from germline, CDR1 is LNHDA and CDR2 is SQIVND (reference sequence). CDR3 size: 19 residues.

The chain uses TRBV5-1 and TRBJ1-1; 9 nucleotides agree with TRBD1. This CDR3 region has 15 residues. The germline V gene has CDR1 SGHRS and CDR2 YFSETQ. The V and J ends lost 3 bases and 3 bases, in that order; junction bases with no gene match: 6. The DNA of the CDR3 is TGCGCCAGCAGCTCCCACAGGGGGCGGGACACTGAAGCTTTCTTT. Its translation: CASSSHRGRDTEAFF.

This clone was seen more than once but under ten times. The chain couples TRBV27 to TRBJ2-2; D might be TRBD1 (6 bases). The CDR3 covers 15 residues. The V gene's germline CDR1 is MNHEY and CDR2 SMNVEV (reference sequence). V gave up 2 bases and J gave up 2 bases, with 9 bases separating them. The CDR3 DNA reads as TGTGCCAGCAGTTTACTGACAGGAAACACCGGGGAGCTGTTTTTT. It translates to CASSLLTGNTGELFF.

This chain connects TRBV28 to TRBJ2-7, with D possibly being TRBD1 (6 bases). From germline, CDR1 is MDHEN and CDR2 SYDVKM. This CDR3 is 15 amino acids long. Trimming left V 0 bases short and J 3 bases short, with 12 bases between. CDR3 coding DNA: TGTGCCAGCAGTTTATGGGCAGGGGCCAACTACGAGCAGTACTTC. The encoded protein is CASSLWAGANYEQYF. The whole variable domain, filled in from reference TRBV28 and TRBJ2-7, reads DVKVTQSSRYLVKRTGEKVFLECVQDMDHENMFWYRQDPGLGLRLIYFSYDVKMKEKGDIPEGYSVSREKKERFSLILESASTNQTSMYLCASSLWAGANYEQYFGPGTRLTVT.

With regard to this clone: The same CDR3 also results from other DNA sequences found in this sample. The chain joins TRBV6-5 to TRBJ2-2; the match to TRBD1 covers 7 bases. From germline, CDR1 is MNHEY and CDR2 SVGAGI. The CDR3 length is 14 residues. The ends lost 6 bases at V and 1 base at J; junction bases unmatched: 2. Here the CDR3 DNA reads TGTGCCAGCAGAAGGACAGGGAACACCGGGGAGCTGTTTTTT. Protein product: CASRRTGNTGELFF.

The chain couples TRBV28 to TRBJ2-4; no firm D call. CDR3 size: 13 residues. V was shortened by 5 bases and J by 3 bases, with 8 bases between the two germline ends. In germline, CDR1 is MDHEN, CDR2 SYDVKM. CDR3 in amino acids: CASSDDFKNIQYF. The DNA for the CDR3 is TGTGCCAGCAGTGACGACTTCAAAAACATTCAGTACTTC.

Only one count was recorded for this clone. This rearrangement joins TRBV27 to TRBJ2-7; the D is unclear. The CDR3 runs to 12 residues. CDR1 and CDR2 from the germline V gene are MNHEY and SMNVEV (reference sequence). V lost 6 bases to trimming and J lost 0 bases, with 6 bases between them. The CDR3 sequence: CASSPGSYEQYF. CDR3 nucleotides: TGTGCCAGCAGCCCTGGCTCCTACGAGCAGTACTTC.

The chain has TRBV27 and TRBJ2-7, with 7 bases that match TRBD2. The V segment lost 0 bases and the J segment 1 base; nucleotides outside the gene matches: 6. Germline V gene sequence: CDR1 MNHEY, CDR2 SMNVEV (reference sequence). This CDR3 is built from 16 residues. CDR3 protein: CASSLSWSSGSYEQYF. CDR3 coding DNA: TGTGCCAGCAGTTTATCGTGGTCTAGCGGTTCCTACGAGCAGTACTTC.

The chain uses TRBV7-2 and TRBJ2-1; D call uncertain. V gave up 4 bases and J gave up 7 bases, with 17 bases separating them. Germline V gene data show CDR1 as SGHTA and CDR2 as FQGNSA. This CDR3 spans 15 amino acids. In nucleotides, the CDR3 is TGTGCCAGCAGCTCAACACCCTGGGCTCAGAATGAGCAGTTCTTC. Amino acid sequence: CASSSTPWAQNEQFF.

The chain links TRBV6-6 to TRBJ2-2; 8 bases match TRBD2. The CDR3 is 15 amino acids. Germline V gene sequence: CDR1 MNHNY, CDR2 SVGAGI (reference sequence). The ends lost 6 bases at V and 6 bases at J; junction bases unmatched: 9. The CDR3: CASSQTSEGAGELFF. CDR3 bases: TGTGCCAGCAGCCAGACTAGCGAGGGGGCCGGGGAGCTGTTTTTT.

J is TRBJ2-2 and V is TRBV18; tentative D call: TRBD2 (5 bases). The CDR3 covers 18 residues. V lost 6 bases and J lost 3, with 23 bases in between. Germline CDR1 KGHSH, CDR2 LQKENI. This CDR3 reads CASSVIRTRGLDTGELFF. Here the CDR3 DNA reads TGTGCCAGCTCCGTCATCAGAACGCGCGGGCTAGACACCGGGGAGCTGTTTTTT.

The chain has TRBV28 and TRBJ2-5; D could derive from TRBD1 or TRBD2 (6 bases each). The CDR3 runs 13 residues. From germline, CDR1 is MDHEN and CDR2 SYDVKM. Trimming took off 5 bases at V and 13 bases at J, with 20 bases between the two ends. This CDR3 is CASSNFRGTPRYF. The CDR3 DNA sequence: TGTGCCAGCAGTAATTTCCGGGGGACACCGCGGTACTTC.

This CDR3 reads CASSIAPTRHGYTF. The CDR3 bases are TGTGCCAGTAGTATAGCCCCTACCAGGCATGGCTACACCTTC. This chain links TRBV19 with TRBJ1-2; D not certain. V lost 1 base, J lost 6 bases, and 12 bases lay in between. CDR3 length equals 14 residues. Germline assignment: CDR1 LNHDA and CDR2 SQIVND (reference sequence).

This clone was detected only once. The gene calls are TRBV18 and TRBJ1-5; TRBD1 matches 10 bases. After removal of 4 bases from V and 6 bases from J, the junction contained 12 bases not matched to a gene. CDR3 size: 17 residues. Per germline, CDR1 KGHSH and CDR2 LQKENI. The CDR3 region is CASSQETGGVRGQPQHF. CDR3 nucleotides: TGTGCCAGCTCACAGGAGACAGGGGGCGTAAGGGGTCAGCCCCAGCATTTT.

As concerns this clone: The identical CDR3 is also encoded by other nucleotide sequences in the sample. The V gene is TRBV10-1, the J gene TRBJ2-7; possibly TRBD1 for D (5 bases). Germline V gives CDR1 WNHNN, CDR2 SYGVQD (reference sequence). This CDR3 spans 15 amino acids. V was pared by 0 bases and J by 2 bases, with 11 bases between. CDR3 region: CASSESGAKAYEQYF. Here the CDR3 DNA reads TGCGCCAGCAGTGAGTCTGGGGCGAAGGCCTACGAGCAGTACTTC.

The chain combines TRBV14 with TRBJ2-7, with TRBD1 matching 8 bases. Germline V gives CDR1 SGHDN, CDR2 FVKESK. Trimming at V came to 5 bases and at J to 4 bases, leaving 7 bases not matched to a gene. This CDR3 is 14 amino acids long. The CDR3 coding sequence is TGTGCCAGCAGCAAGACAGGGGCACGATACGAGCAGTACTTC. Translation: CASSKTGARYEQYF. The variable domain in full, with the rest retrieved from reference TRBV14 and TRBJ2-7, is EAGVTQFPSHSVIEKGQTVTLRCDPISGHDNLYWYRRVMGKEIKFLLHFVKESKQDESGMPNNRFLAERTGGTYSTLKVQPAELEDSGVYFCASSKTGARYEQYFGPGTRLTVT.

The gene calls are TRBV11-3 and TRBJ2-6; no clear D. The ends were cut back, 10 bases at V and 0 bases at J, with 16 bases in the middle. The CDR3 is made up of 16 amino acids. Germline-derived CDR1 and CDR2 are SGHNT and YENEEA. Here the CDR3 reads CATDATAHSGANVLTF. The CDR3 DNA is TGTGCCACTGACGCGACGGCACACTCTGGGGCCAACGTCCTGACTTTC. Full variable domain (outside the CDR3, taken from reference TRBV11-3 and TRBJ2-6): EAGVVQSPRYKIIEKKQPVAFWCNPISGHNTLYWYLQNLGQGPELLIRYENEEAVDDSQLPKDRFSAERLKGVDSTLKIQPAELGDSAVYLCATDATAHSGANVLTFGAGSRLTVL.

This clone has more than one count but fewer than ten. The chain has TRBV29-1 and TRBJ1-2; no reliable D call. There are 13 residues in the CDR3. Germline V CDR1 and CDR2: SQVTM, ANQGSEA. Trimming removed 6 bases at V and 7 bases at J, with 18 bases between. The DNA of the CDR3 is TGCAGCGTGACTACCTTCCAGCAGGTTGGCTACACCTTC. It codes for CSVTTFQQVGYTF.

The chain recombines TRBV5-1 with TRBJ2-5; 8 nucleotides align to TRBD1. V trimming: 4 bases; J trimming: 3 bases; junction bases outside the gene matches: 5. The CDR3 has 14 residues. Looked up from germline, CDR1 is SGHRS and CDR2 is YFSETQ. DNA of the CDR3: TGCGCCAGCAGCATACAGGGGGTGGAAGAGACCCAGTACTTC. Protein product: CASSIQGVEETQYF.

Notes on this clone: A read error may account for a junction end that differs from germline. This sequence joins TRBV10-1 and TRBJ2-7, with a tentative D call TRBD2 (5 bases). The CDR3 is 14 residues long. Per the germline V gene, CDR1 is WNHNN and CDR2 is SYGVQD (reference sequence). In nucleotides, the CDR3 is TGCGCCAGCAGTGAGTCGAAGCTAGCCGACGAGCAGCACTTC. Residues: CASSESKLADEQHF.

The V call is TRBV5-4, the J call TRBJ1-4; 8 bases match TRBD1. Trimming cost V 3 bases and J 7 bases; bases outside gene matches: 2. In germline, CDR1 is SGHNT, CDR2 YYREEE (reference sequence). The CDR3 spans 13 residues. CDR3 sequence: CASSWTGSEKLFF. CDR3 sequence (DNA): TGTGCCAGCAGCTGGACAGGGTCTGAAAAACTGTTTTTT.

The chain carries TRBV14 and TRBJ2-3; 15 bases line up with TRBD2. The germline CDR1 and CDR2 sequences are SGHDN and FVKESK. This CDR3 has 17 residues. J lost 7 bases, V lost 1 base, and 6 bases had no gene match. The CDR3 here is CASSQVRGLAGGNTQYF. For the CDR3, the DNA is TGTGCCAGCAGCCAAGTACGGGGACTAGCGGGAGGAAATACGCAGTATTTT. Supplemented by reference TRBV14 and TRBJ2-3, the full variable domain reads EAGVTQFPSHSVIEKGQTVTLRCDPISGHDNLYWYRRVMGKEIKFLLHFVKESKQDESGMPNNRFLAERTGGTYSTLKVQPAELEDSGVYFCASSQVRGLAGGNTQYFGPGTRLTVL.